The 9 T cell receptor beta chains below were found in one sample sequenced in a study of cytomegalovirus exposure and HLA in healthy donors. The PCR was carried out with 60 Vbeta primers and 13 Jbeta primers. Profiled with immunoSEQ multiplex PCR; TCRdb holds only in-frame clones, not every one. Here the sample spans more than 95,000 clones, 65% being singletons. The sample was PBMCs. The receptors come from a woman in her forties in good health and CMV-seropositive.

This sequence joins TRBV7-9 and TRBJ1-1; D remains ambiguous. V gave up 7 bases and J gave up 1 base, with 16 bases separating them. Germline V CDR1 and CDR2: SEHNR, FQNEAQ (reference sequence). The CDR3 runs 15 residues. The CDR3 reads CASTQTVGANTEAFF. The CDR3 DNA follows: TGTGCCAGCACCCAGACCGTGGGAGCGAACACTGAAGCTTTCTTT. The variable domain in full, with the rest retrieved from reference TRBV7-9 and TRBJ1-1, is DTGVSQNPRHKITKRGQNVTFRCDPISEHNRLYWYRQTLGQGPEFLTYFQNEAQLEKSRLLSDRFSAERPKGSFSTLEIQRTEQGDSAMYLCASTQTVGANTEAFFGQGTRLTVV.

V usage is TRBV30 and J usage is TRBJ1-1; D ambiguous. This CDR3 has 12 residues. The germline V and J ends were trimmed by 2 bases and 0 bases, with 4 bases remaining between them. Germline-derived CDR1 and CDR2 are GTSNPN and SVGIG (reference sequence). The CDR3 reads CAWSQMNTEAFF. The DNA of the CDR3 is TGTGCCTGGAGTCAAATGAACACTGAAGCTTTCTTT. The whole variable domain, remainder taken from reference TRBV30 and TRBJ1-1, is SQTIHQWPATLVQPVGSPLSLECTVEGTSNPNLYWYRQAAGRGLQLLFYSVGIGQISSEVPQNLSASRPQDRQFILSSKKLLLSDSGFYLCAWSQMNTEAFFGQGTRLTVV.

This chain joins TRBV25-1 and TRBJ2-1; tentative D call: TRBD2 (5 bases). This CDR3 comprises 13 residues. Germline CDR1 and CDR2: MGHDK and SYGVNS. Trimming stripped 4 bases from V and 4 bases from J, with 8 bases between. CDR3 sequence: CASSGPGYNEQFF. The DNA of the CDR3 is TGTGCCAGCAGTGGTCCGGGGTACAATGAGCAGTTCTTC.

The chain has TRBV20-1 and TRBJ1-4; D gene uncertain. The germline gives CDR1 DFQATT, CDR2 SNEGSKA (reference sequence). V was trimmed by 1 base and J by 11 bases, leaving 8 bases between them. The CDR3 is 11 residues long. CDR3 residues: CSARGIAKLFF. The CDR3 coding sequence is TGCAGTGCTAGAGGCATCGCGAAACTGTTTTTT.

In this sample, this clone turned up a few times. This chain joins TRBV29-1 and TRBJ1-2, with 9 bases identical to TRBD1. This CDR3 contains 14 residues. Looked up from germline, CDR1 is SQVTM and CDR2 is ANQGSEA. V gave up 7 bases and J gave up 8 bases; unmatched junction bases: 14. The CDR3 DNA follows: TGCAGCGCCCCCGGGACAGGGACCCTCTCGGGCTACACCTTC. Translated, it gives CSAPGTGTLSGYTF.

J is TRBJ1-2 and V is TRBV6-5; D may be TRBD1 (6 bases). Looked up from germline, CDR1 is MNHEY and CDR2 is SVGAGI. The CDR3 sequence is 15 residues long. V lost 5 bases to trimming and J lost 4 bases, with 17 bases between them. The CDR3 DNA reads TGTGCCAGCAGTCTAATCCGGGACAACCCCTATGGCTACACCTTC. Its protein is CASSLIRDNPYGYTF.

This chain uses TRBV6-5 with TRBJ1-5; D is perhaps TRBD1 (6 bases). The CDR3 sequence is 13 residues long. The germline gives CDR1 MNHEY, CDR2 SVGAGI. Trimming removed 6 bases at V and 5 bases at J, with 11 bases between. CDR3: CASSTGWDQPQHF. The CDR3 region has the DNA TGTGCCAGCAGCACAGGGTGGGATCAGCCCCAGCATTTT.

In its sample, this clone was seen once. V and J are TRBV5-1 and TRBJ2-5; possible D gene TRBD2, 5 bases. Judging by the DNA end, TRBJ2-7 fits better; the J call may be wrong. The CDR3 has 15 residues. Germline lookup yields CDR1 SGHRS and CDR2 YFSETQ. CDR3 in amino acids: CASSLGGNALGEQYF. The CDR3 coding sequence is TGCGCCAGCAGCTTGGGAGGGAACGCCCTCGGCGAGCAGTACTTC.

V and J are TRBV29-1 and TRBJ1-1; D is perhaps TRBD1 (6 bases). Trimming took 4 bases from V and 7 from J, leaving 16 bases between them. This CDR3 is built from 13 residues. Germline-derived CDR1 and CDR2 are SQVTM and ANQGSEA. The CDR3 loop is CSVVGQGISEAFF. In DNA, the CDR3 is TGCAGCGTTGTGGGGCAGGGGATAAGTGAAGCTTTCTTT.